The clone carrying this T cell receptor beta chain was recorded at least ten times. Its antigen is still unknown. The DNA ends 3 residues before the CDR3 does, and the rest of the CDR3 is filled in from the germline J gene. The data are from a study of T cell clonality in common variable immunodeficiency. Findings of the study overall: Common variable immunodeficiency TCR beta sequences reportedly had fewer deletions and N-nucleotide insertions.

Germline assignment: CDR1 LNHDA and CDR2 SQIVND (reference sequence). The CDR3 has 15 amino acids. J was trimmed by 2 bases and V by 5 bases; bases with no gene match: 6. Repertoires were generated with immunoSEQ multiplex PCR, while TCRdb's copy carries only in-frame clones and drops some. The profile covers 25,000 to 35,000 clones, none occurring a single time. This chain links TRBV19 with TRBJ2-7, with 10 bases fitting TRBD1. The sample was peripheral blood mononuclear cells. This TCR was recovered from a human donor with common variable immunodeficiency. The sequenced part of the CDR3 DNA is TGTGCCAGTAGTTTGACAGGGGGCTTCACCTACGAG. It is translated as CASSLTGGFTYE. The full CDR3 reads CASSLTGGFTYEQYF.